Presented here are 26 T cell receptor beta chains from one specimen sequenced in a study of cytomegalovirus exposure and HLA in healthy donors. Amplification used 60 Vbeta primers and 13 Jbeta primers. Here immunoSEQ multiplex PCR was the method, and the copy in TCRdb shows in-frame clones only, minus some. This sample has some 190,000 clones; over 70% occur once, and the top ten carry 1.2%. Sequencing input: PBMCs. The receptors here all came from a boy between 2 and 10 years old in good health and CMV-seronegative.

The rearrangement uses TRBV29-1 and TRBJ2-3; a possible D gene is TRBD1 (6 bases). In germline, CDR1 is SQVTM, CDR2 ANQGSEA. The CDR3 totals 14 residues. Trimming cost V 2 bases and J 0 bases, with 9 bases left between them. The CDR3 is CSVERQGSTDTQYF. In nucleotides, the CDR3 is TGCAGCGTTGAACGGCAGGGGAGCACAGATACGCAGTATTTT.

V gene TRBV30 combines with J gene TRBJ2-5; the D gene is possibly TRBD1 (6 bases). V was shortened by 4 bases and J by 11 bases, with 14 bases between the two germline ends. Germline assignment: CDR1 GTSNPN and CDR2 SVGIG (reference sequence). This CDR3 is 11 amino acids long. CDR3 bases: TGTGCCTGGACCCGAGCAGGGGCACAGTACTTC. It yields the protein CAWTRAGAQYF.

The chain couples TRBV6-6 to TRBJ2-3; D is unclear. This CDR3 region has 14 residues. CDR1 and CDR2 from the germline V gene are MNHNY and SVGAGI (reference sequence). Trimming shortened V by 7 bases and J by 12 bases, and 23 bases separated the two germline ends. The CDR3 spells CASTLDWSGSLQYF. For the CDR3, the DNA is TGTGCCAGCACCCTAGACTGGTCGGGTTCCCTCCAGTATTTT.

The CDR3 region is CASRNRAEQYF. The CDR3 nucleotides read TGTGCCAGCAGGAACAGGGCCGAGCAGTACTTC. The chain joins TRBV25-1 to TRBJ2-7; D perhaps matches TRBD1 (6 bases). Germline V gene data show CDR1 as MGHDK and CDR2 as SYGVNS. The CDR3 contains 11 residues. V was cut by 6 bases and J by 6 bases, with 9 bases left in between.

This clone came up a few times. This chain links TRBV7-8 with TRBJ2-5; the match to TRBD2 covers 9 bases. Germline assignment: CDR1 SGHVS and CDR2 FQNEAQ. The ends lost 4 bases at V and 2 bases at J; junction bases unmatched: 5. The CDR3 consists of 15 residues. CDR3 region: CASSSGTSLQETQYF. The CDR3 bases are TGTGCCAGCAGCTCCGGGACTAGCTTACAAGAGACCCAGTACTTC.

The V gene is TRBV19, the J gene TRBJ1-1; D call uncertain. Per the germline V gene, CDR1 is LNHDA and CDR2 is SQIVND (reference sequence). V was clipped by 7 bases and J by 0 bases, with 15 bases between them. The CDR3 has 15 residues. This chain's CDR3 is CASTPGQVMNTEAFF. CDR3 coding DNA: TGTGCCAGTACCCCTGGGCAGGTCATGAACACTGAAGCTTTCTTT.

CDR3 loop: CASRNGGSHNEQFF. As DNA, the CDR3 is TGTGCCAGTAGGAACGGAGGATCCCACAATGAGCAGTTCTTC. V gene TRBV19 combines with J gene TRBJ2-1, with a tentative D call TRBD2 (5 bases). Germline CDR1 is LNHDA and CDR2 is SQIVND (reference sequence). The V end was cut by 6 bases, the J end by 5 bases, with 14 bases between. The CDR3 has 14 residues.

The V and J genes are TRBV9 and TRBJ2-3, with TRBD2 identical over 9 bases. Germline V gene sequence: CDR1 SGDLS, CDR2 YYNGEE. The junction had 11 bases not matched to a gene; V was cut back by 3 bases and J by 6 bases. This CDR3 is built from 16 residues. The CDR3 loop is CASSENRLAAGDTQYF. The CDR3 nucleotides are TGTGCCAGCAGCGAGAACCGACTAGCGGCCGGGGATACGCAGTATTTT.

A single count supports this clone. The V call is TRBV15, the J call TRBJ2-1; 8 bases match TRBD1. The trim removed 1 base at V and 14 bases at J, leaving 7 bases unmatched. The CDR3 totals 13 residues. CDR1 and CDR2 from the germline V gene are LNHNV and YYDKDF (reference sequence). The CDR3 sequence is CATSRAGQGREFF. In nucleotides, the CDR3 is TGTGCCACCAGCAGAGCAGGACAGGGCCGGGAGTTCTTC. The full variable domain, rest sourced from reference TRBV15 and TRBJ2-1, is DAMVIQNPRYQVTQFGKPVTLSCSQTLNHNVMYWYQQKSSQAPKLLFHYYDKDFNNEADTPDNFQSRRPNTSFCFLDIRSPGLGDTAMYLCATSRAGQGREFFGPGTRLTVL.

V usage is TRBV6-5 and J usage is TRBJ2-5; perhaps TRBD1 as D (5 bases). Germline CDR1 and CDR2: MNHEY and SVGAGI. Between the trimmed V and J ends, which lost 5 bases and 2 bases, there was a span of 15 bases. The CDR3 extends over 15 amino acids. CDR3: CASSPSGIPQETQYF. For the CDR3, the DNA is TGTGCCAGCAGTCCATCAGGGATTCCTCAAGAGACCCAGTACTTC.

The rearrangement links TRBV5-6 to TRBJ1-1; D is perhaps TRBD1 (6 bases). Germline V gene data show CDR1 as SGHDT and CDR2 as YYEEEE. This CDR3 is 16 amino acids long. Trimming cost V 2 bases and J 0 bases, with 14 bases left between them. The CDR3 loop is CASSFKLGALNTEAFF. Here the CDR3 DNA reads TGTGCCAGCAGCTTTAAGTTGGGGGCTCTGAACACTGAAGCTTTCTTT.

CDR3 sequence (DNA): TGTGCCAGCAGCCCTACCCACGCTCGGGGGTCCTACGAGCAGTACTTC. Translating it yields CASSPTHARGSYEQYF. The genes are TRBV9 and TRBJ2-7; D might be TRBD2 (6 bases). Trimming removed 4 bases from V and 1 base from J, with 18 bases in between. The germline gives CDR1 SGDLS, CDR2 YYNGEE. This CDR3 comprises 16 residues.

The rearrangement uses TRBV9 and TRBJ2-1; unclear D gene. CDR3 length: 17 residues. Germline-derived CDR1 and CDR2 are SGDLS and YYNGEE. The ends were cut back, 0 bases at V and 2 bases at J, with 15 bases in the middle. CDR3 nucleotide sequence: TGTGCCAGCAGCGTAGGGGTGAACAGTCATACCTACAATGAGCAGTTCTTC. This sequence encodes CASSVGVNSHTYNEQFF. The complete variable domain, with remaining parts taken from reference TRBV9 and TRBJ2-1, reads DSGVTQTPKHLITATGQRVTLRCSPRSGDLSVYWYQQSLDQGLQFLIQYYNGEERAKGNILERFSAQQFPDLHSELNLSSLELGDSALYFCASSVGVNSHTYNEQFFGPGTRLTVL.

The V and J genes are TRBV28 and TRBJ2-7; 7 bases map to TRBD1. V lost 5 bases and J lost 2; bases outside the gene matches: 12. There are 16 residues in the CDR3. CDR1 MDHEN and CDR2 SYDVKM come from the germline V gene. CDR3 nucleotide sequence: TGTGCCAGCAGTCCCCCCCCTGGGACAGATCCCTACGAGCAGTACTTC. Translating it yields CASSPPPGTDPYEQYF. Supplemented by reference TRBV28 and TRBJ2-7, the full variable domain reads DVKVTQSSRYLVKRTGEKVFLECVQDMDHENMFWYRQDPGLGLRLIYFSYDVKMKEKGDIPEGYSVSREKKERFSLILESASTNQTSMYLCASSPPPGTDPYEQYFGPGTRLTVT.

The gene calls are TRBV9 and TRBJ1-1; 8 nucleotides line up with TRBD1. Trimming cost V 3 bases and J 0 bases; bases outside gene matches: 10. The germline CDR1 and CDR2 sequences are SGDLS and YYNGEE. The CDR3 has 17 residues. The CDR3 reads CASSAQPPTGVNTEAFF. The CDR3 nucleotides read TGTGCCAGCAGCGCTCAGCCCCCGACAGGGGTGAACACTGAAGCTTTCTTT.

This chain links TRBV5-6 with TRBJ1-1, with 10 bases aligning to TRBD1. J was trimmed by 3 bases and V by 1 base; bases with no gene match: 9. In germline, CDR1 is SGHDT, CDR2 YYEEEE. The CDR3 has 17 amino acids. CDR3 sequence reads: CASSLWAGTGVDTEAFF. In DNA form, the CDR3 reads TGTGCCAGCAGCTTGTGGGCCGGGACAGGGGTGGACACTGAAGCTTTCTTT.

The V gene is TRBV7-9, the J gene TRBJ2-7; 10 bases agree with TRBD2. In germline, CDR1 is SEHNR, CDR2 FQNEAQ (reference sequence). The CDR3 contains 17 residues. Losses at the gene ends were 4 bases for V and 2 bases for J; bases not matched to a gene: 11. CDR3 region: CASSSPMGLAGAYEQYF. Here the CDR3 DNA reads TGTGCCAGCAGCTCCCCCATGGGTCTAGCGGGAGCCTACGAGCAGTACTTC.

The chain has TRBV7-8 and TRBJ2-1, with D possibly being TRBD2 (5 bases). The CDR3 contains 14 residues. Germline V gene lookup returns CDR1 SGHVS and CDR2 FQNEAQ. Trimming stripped 7 bases from V and 0 bases from J, with 10 bases between. CDR3 region: CASTPGVSYNEQFF. The CDR3 DNA reads as TGTGCCAGCACCCCCGGGGTCTCCTACAATGAGCAGTTCTTC.

This sequence joins TRBV5-1 and TRBJ2-5; 7 bases agree with TRBD1. CDR1 is SGHRS and CDR2 is YFSETQ in the germline V gene. The CDR3 consists of 14 residues. The V segment lost 5 bases and the J segment 5 bases; nucleotides outside the gene matches: 9. DNA of the CDR3: TGCGCCAGCAGTGAGTCCCAGGGGGTTGAGACCCAGTACTTC. It translates to CASSESQGVETQYF.

Worth noting for this clone: Other DNA sequences in the sample encode the same CDR3. This chain joins TRBV7-9 and TRBJ2-2; D is undetermined. The ends were cut back, 7 bases at V and 3 bases at J, with 9 bases in the middle. CDR1 and CDR2 (germline): SEHNR, FQNEAQ (reference sequence). The CDR3 consists of 13 residues. Here the CDR3 reads CASTYRDTGELFF. The CDR3 DNA reads as TGTGCCAGCACCTACCGGGACACCGGGGAGCTGTTTTTT.

V and J are TRBV19 and TRBJ1-1; 11 bases are a match to TRBD1. The CDR3 sequence is 15 residues long. Germline trimming cut 7 bases from V and 5 bases from J; bases unmatched to any gene: 9. Germline V gene data show CDR1 as LNHDA and CDR2 as SQIVND (reference sequence). In DNA, the CDR3 is TGTGCCAGTACCCCCCCGGGGACAGGGGGTACTGAAGCTTTCTTT. Its protein product is CASTPPGTGGTEAFF.

The chain combines TRBV19 with TRBJ1-6, with 7 nucleotides matching TRBD1. The CDR3 extends over 15 amino acids. Per the germline V gene, CDR1 is LNHDA and CDR2 is SQIVND (reference sequence). The junction had 7 bases not matched to a gene; V was cut back by 3 bases and J by 8 bases. The CDR3 DNA is TGTGCCAGTAGTATCAAGACAGGGCGGGATTCACCCCTCCACTTT. Amino acid sequence: CASSIKTGRDSPLHF.

The chain employs TRBV5-6 and TRBJ2-5, with TRBD1 identical over 9 bases. CDR3 length equals 16 residues. V shed 4 bases, J shed 3 bases, and the junction held 10 bases outside the gene matches. CDR1 and CDR2 from the germline V gene are SGHDT and YYEEEE. CDR3 in amino acids: CASSKVTGGWEETQYF. The CDR3 DNA reads as TGTGCCAGCAGCAAAGTAACAGGGGGCTGGGAAGAGACCCAGTACTTC.

The chain is built from TRBV5-4 and TRBJ2-1; 7 bases agree with TRBD2. Germline V gene sequence: CDR1 SGHNT, CDR2 YYREEE (reference sequence). The J segment lost 0 bases and the V segment lost 0 bases, leaving 0 bases of the junction unmatched. CDR3 length equals 15 residues. The CDR3: CASSLGGSSYNEQFF. CDR3 in DNA: TGTGCCAGCAGCTTGGGCGGGAGCTCCTACAATGAGCAGTTCTTC.

The V gene is TRBV6-5, the J gene TRBJ2-5; 11 nucleotides agree with TRBD2. The end of the DNA is better explained by TRBJ2-7, so the J call may be wrong. This CDR3 spans 14 amino acids. Per germline, CDR1 MNHEY and CDR2 SVGAGI. As DNA, the CDR3 is TGTGCCAGCACCCGACTAGCGGGAATACACGAGCAGTACTTC. This codes for CASTRLAGIHEQYF.

The V call is TRBV30, the J call TRBJ1-2; D uncertain. V lost 1 base to trimming and J lost 10 bases, with 10 bases between them. Germline V gene data show CDR1 as GTSNPN and CDR2 as SVGIG (reference sequence). This CDR3 region has 11 residues. The CDR3 reads CAWSEAQDYTF. The DNA for the CDR3 is TGTGCCTGGAGTGAGGCGCAGGACTACACCTTC.